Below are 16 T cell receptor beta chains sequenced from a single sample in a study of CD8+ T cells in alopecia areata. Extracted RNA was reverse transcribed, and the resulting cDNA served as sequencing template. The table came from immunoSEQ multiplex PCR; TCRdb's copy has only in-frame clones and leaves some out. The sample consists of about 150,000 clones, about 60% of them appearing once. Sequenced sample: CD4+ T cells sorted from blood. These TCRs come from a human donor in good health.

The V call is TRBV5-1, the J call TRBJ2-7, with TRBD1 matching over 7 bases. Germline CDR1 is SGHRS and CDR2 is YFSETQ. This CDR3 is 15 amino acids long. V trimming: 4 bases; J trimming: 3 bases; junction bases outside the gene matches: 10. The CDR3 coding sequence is TGCGCCAGCAGCGTCGGGTCAGGGGGAATCTACGAGCAGTACTTC. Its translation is CASSVGSGGIYEQYF. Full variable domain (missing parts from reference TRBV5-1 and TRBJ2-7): KAGVTQTPRYLIKTRGQQVTLSCSPISGHRSVSWYQQTPGQGLQFLFEYFSETQRNKGNFPGRFSGRQFSNSRSEMNVSTLELGDSALYLCASSVGSGGIYEQYFGPGTRLTVT.

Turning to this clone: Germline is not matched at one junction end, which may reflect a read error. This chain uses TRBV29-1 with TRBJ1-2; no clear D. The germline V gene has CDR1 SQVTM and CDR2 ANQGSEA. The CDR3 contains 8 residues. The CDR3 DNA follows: TGCAGCGTGAGCACCGGCCGCTTC. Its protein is CSVSTGRF. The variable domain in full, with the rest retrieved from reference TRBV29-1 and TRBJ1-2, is SAVISQKPSRDICQRGTSLTIQCQVDSQVTMMFWYRQQPGQSLTLIATANQGSEATYESGFVIDKFPISRPNLTFSTLTVSNMSPEDSSIYLCSVSTGRFGSGTRLTVV.

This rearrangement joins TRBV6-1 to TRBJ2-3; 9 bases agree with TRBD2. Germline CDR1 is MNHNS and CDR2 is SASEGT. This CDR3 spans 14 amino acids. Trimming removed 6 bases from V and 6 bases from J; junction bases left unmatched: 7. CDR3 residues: CASRGSGSIDTQYF. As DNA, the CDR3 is TGTGCCAGCAGAGGTAGCGGGAGTATCGATACGCAGTATTTT.

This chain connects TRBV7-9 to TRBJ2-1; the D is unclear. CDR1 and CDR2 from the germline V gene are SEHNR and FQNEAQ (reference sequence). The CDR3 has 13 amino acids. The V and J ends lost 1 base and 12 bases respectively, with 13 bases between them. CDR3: CASSLGPRSSQFF. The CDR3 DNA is TGTGCCAGCAGCTTAGGGCCCCGGAGCTCGCAGTTCTTC.

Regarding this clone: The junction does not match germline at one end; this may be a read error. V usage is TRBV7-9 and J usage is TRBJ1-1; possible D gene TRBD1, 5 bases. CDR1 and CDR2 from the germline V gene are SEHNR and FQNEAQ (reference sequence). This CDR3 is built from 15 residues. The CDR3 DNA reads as TGTGCCGGCAGGAGGGGCCGGGACCCTGGAACTGAAGCTTTCTTT. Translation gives CAGRRGRDPGTEAFF.

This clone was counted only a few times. The CDR3 DNA sequence: TGTGCCAGCAGCCCCGCGGTGAACACTGAAGCTTTCTTT. Translation: CASSPAVNTEAFF. The chain employs TRBV28 and TRBJ1-1; D is undetermined. Deletions cut 6 bases from V and 0 bases from J, with 8 bases between. CDR1 is MDHEN, CDR2 SYDVKM, per germline. This CDR3 spans 13 amino acids.

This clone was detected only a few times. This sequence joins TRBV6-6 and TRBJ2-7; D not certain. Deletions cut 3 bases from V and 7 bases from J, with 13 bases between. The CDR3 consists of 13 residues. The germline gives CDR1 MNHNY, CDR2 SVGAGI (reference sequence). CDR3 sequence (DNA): TGTGCCAGCAGTTATTCCACCTTCGGAGAGCAGTACTTC. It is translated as CASSYSTFGEQYF.

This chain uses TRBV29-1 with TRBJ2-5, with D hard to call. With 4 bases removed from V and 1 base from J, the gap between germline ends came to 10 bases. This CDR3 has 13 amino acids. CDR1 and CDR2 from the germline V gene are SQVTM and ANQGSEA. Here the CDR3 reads CSVGWRLQETQYF. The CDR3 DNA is TGCAGCGTTGGGTGGCGGCTCCAAGAGACCCAGTACTTC.

The DNA for the CDR3 is TGTGCCAGCAGCCAGGGAATGGAGAGTACGCAGTATTTT. It translates to CASSQGMESTQYF. The chain carries TRBV14 and TRBJ2-3; D gene unclear. V lost 3 bases to trimming and J lost 8 bases, with 12 bases between them. CDR1 is SGHDN, CDR2 FVKESK, per germline. This CDR3 spans 13 amino acids.

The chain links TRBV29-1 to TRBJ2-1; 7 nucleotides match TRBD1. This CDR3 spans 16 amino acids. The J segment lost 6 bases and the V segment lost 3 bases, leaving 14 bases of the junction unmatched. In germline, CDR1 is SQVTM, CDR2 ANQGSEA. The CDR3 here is CSVEVPGQRRFNEQFF. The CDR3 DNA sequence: TGCAGCGTTGAGGTCCCGGGACAGAGGAGATTCAATGAGCAGTTCTTC.

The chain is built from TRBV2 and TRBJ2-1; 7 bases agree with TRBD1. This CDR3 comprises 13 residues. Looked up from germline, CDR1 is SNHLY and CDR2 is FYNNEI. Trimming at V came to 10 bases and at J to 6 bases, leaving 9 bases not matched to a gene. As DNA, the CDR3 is TGTGCCACACGACAGGGAATAGGCAATGAGCAGTTCTTC. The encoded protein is CATRQGIGNEQFF.

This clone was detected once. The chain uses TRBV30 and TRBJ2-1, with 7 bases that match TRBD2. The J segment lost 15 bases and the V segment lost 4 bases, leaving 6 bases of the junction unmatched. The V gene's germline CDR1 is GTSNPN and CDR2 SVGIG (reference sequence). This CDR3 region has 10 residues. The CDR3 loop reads CAWIAGVVFF. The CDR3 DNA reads TGTGCCTGGATTGCGGGAGTGGTGTTCTTC.

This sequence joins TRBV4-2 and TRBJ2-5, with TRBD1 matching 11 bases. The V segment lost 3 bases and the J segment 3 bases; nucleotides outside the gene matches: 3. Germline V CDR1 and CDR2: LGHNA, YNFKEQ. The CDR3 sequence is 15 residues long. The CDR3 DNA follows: TGTGCCAGCAGCCATGTGGGACAGGGGGAAGAGACCCAGTACTTC. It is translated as CASSHVGQGEETQYF.

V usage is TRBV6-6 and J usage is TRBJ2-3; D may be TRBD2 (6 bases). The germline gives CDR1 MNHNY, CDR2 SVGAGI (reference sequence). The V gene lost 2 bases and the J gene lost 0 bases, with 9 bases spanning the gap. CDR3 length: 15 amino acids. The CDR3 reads CASSYGGSSTDTQYF. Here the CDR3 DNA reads TGTGCCAGCAGTTACGGGGGGTCTAGCACAGATACGCAGTATTTT.

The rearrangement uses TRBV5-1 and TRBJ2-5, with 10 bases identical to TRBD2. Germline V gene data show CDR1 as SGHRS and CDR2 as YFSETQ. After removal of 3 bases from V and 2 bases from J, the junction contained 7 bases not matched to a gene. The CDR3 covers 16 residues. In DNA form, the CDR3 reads TGCGCCAGCAGCTGGCCGGGACTAGCGAGACAAGAGACCCAGTACTTC. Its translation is CASSWPGLARQETQYF.

The CDR3 is CASSLTSGRAGGRGQFF. The CDR3 nucleotides read TGTGCCAGCAGCCTAACTAGCGGGAGGGCAGGAGGTAGAGGGCAGTTCTTC. The chain carries TRBV4-2 and TRBJ2-1; 13 bases map to TRBD2. CDR3 size: 17 residues. CDR1 is LGHNA, CDR2 YNFKEQ, per germline. V dropped 4 bases and J dropped 12; count of bases not matched to a gene: 15.